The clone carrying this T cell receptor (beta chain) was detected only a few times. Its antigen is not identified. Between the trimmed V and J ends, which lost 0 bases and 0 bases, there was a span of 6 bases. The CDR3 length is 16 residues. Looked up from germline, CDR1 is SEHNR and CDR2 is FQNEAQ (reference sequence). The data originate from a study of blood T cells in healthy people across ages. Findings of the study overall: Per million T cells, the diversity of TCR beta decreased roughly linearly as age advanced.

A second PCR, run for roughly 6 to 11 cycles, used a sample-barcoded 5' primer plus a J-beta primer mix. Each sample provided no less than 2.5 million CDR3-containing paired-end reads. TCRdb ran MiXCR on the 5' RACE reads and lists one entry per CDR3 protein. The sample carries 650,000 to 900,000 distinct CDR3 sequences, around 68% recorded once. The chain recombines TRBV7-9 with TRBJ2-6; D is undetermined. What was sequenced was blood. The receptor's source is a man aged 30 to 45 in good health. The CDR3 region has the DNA TGTGCCAGCAGCTTAGCGGCCCTCTCTGGGGCCAACGTCCTGACTTTC. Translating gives CASSLAALSGANVLTF. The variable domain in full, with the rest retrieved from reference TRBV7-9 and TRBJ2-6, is DTGVSQNPRHKITKRGQNVTFRCDPISEHNRLYWYRQTLGQGPEFLTYFQNEAQLEKSRLLSDRFSAERPKGSFSTLEIQRTEQGDSAMYLCASSLAALSGANVLTFGAGSRLTVL.